This T cell receptor beta chain came from a study of identical twins. Trimming at V came to 5 bases and at J to 5 bases, leaving 5 bases not matched to a gene. CDR1 and CDR2 from the germline V gene are LGHDT and YNNKEL (reference sequence). This CDR3 is built from 14 residues. The authors used template switching to add a universal primer site and gave cDNA unique molecular identifiers. TCRdb re-called the 5' RACE reads with MiXCR, one entry per CDR3 protein. There are some 900,000 distinct CDR3 sequences in the sample; roughly an eighth occur only once, and 1.5% to 2% lies in the top ten. The data also belong to a second study, concerning yellow fever vaccine responses in identical twins.

Sequences were obtained from PBMCs. The sequence was obtained from a woman younger than 30 in good health. The chain uses TRBV3-1 and TRBJ2-1, with 8 bases that match TRBD1. In nucleotides, the CDR3 is TGTGCCAGCAGCTGGGACAGGTTGAACAATGAGCAGTTCTTC. Its translation is CASSWDRLNNEQFF.